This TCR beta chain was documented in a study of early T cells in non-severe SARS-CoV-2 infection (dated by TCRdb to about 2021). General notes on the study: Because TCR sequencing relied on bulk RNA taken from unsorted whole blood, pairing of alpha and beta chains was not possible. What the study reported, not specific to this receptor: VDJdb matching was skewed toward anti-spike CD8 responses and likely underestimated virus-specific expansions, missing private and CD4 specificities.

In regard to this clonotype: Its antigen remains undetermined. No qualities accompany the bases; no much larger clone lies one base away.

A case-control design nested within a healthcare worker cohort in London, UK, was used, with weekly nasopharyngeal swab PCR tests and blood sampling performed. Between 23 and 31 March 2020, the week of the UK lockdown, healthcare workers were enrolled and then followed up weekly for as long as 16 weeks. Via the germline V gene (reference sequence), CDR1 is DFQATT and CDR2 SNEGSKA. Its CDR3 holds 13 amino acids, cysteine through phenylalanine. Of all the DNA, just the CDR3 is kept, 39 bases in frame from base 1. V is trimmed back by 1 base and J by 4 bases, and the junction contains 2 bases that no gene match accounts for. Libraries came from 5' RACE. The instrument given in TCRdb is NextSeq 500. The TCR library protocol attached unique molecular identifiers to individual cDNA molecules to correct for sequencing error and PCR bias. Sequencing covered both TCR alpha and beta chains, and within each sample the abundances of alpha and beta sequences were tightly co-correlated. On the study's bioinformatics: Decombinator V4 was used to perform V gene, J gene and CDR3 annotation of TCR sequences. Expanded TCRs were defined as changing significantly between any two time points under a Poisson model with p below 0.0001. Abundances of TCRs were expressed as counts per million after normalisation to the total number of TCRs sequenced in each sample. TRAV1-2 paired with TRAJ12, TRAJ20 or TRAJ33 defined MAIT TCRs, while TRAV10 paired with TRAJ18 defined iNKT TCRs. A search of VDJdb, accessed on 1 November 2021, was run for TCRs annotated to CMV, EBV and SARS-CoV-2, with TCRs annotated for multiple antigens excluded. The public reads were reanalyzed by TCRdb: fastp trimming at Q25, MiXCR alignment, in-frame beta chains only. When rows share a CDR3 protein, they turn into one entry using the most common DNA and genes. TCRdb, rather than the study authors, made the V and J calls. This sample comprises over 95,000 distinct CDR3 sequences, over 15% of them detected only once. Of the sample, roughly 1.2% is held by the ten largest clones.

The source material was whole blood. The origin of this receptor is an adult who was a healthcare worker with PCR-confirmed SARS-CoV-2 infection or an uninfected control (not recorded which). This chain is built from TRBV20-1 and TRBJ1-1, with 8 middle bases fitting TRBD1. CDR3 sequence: CSARVTGGTEAFF. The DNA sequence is TGCAGTGCTAGAGTTACAGGGGGCACTGAAGCTTTCTTT.